The sequence of this T cell receptor beta chain was determined in a study of identical twins. Whole-study findings and limits: Twins shared beta out-of-frame sequences in excess, but this excess was weaker.

TCRdb reprocessed the 5' RACE reads via MiXCR and lists one record per CDR3 protein. The table shows about 220,000 distinct CDR3 sequences, with 7.5% occurring only once. CDR3 length: 13 amino acids. Germline-derived CDR1 and CDR2 are SGHVS and FNYEAQ. V was shortened by 2 bases and J by 3 bases, with 7 bases between the two germline ends. As for this clonotype: As yet, its antigen is unknown. One base away lies a much larger clone, so this may be a sequencing read error. The CDR3 does not end in the conserved phenylalanine or tryptophan, so this is likely a read error.

These data also formed part of another study, on yellow fever vaccine responses in identical twins.

Source material: memory (CD45RO+) T cells sorted from blood. The clonotype comes from a woman aged 18-29 years in good health. This rearrangement joins TRBV7-6 to TRBJ2-5; tentatively, D is TRBD1 (5 bases). CDR3 residues: CASSLIGEETQYS. CDR3 bases: TGTGCCAGCAGCTTAATAGGGGAAGAGACCCAGTACTCC.